This T cell receptor (beta chain) was captured in a study of cytomegalovirus exposure and HLA in healthy donors. Study-level results: Using the classifier, cytomegalovirus status was reportedly diagnosed with high specificity and sensitivity. In the analysis, some V segments, TRBV6-2 and TRBV6-3 included, were excluded as indistinguishable. Looking again later, the authors saw that most CMV-associated TCR beta chains seemed HLA-restricted.

Details on this clone: What it binds is not known.

Healthy bone marrow donors supplied every sample. The CDR3 is made up of 14 amino acids. V trimming: 3 bases; J trimming: 7 bases; junction bases outside the gene matches: 5. Germline V gene lookup returns CDR1 SQVTM and CDR2 ANQGSEA. The PCR used 60 Vbeta and 13 Jbeta primers. The repertoire was sequenced with immunoSEQ multiplex PCR; TCRdb's copy has only in-frame clones and lacks some. The table lists 96,000 or so clones. The chain carries TRBV29-1 and TRBJ1-4; TRBD1 agrees at 10 bases. This sequence was found in a woman under 40 in good health and CMV-seronegative. The source material was PBMCs. CDR3 nucleotide sequence: TGCAGCGTTGATTCTGGACAGGGGGGTGAAAAACTGTTTTTT. This codes for CSVDSGQGGEKLFF.